The clone carrying this TCR beta chain was observed a handful of times. The antigen remains unidentified. The data belong to a study of shared clonotypes between healthy human individuals. General study findings and limits: Shared clonotypes across all four donors exceeded non-shared ones in generation probability. Sampling used blood alone; tissue repertoires probably differ.

Adults of Caucasian background living in Nashville, Tennessee made up all donors. Genomic DNA per cell subset filled all wells of several immunoSEQ plates. Here immunoSEQ multiplex PCR was the method, and the copy in TCRdb shows in-frame clones only, minus some. The sample holds 650,000 to 750,000 clones, about two thirds seen once. V shed 5 bases and J shed 10 bases, with 15 bases lying between them. This CDR3 is 13 amino acids long. Per the germline V gene, CDR1 is MNHEY and CDR2 is SMNVEV (reference sequence). The chain carries TRBV27 and TRBJ2-1; maybe TRBD1 (6 bases). The sequence came from a young woman in good health. The source material was memory CD4+ T cells sorted from blood. Subset indicated: CD45RA-negative fraction. Written as DNA, the CDR3 is TGTGCCAGCAGTCAACAGGGTCGTCAGGAGCAGTTCTTC. The encoded protein is CASSQQGRQEQFF.